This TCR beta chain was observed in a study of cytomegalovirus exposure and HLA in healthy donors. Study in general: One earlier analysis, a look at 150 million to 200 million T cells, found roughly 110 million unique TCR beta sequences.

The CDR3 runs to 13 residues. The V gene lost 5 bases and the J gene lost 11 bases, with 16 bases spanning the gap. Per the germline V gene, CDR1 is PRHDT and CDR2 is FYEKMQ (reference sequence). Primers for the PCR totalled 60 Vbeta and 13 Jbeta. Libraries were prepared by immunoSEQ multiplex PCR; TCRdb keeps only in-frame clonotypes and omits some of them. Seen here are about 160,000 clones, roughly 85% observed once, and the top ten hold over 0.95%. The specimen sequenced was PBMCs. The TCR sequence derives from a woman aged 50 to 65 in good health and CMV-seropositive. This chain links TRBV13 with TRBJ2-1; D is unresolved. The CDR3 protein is CASSAEQSQKQFF. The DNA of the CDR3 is TGTGCCAGCAGCGCCGAACAGAGCCAAAAGCAGTTCTTC.